What follows are 10 T cell receptor beta chains derived from one specimen sequenced in a study of blood T cell repertoires in COVID-19. Clones were read by immunoSEQ multiplex PCR, and TCRdb kept only the in-frame ones, dropping some. The sample holds 50,000 to 70,000 clones; approximately 80% are singletons and the top ten take about 6%. Sample: peripheral blood. Receptors originate from a woman aged 55-69 years with acute or convalescent COVID-19.

This chain joins TRBV6-6 and TRBJ2-7; 7 bases fit TRBD1. This CDR3 spans 14 amino acids. The trim removed 4 bases at V and 2 bases at J, leaving 5 bases unmatched. Germline V gene sequence: CDR1 MNHNY, CDR2 SVGAGI (reference sequence). In nucleotides, the CDR3 is TGTGCCAGCAGTTCCGGGACAGCCGCCTACGAGCAGTACTTC. Translating gives CASSSGTAAYEQYF.

The chain carries TRBV5-4 and TRBJ1-1, with TRBD1 matching over 10 bases. The CDR3 contains 14 residues. Trimming removed 4 bases from V and 5 bases from J; junction bases left unmatched: 5. CDR1 is SGHNT and CDR2 is YYREEE in the germline V gene (reference sequence). The CDR3 sequence is CASSPWDRGTEAFF. The CDR3 nucleotides are TGTGCCAGCAGCCCCTGGGACAGGGGAACTGAAGCTTTCTTT.

The chain couples TRBV14 to TRBJ1-1; 8 bases match TRBD1. CDR3 length equals 14 residues. CDR1 and CDR2 from the germline V gene are SGHDN and FVKESK. V was clipped by 2 bases and J by 3 bases; unmatched bases: 2. The CDR3: CASSQQGAHTEAFF. The CDR3 region has the DNA TGTGCCAGCAGCCAACAGGGGGCTCACACTGAAGCTTTCTTT. Variable domain in full (rest from reference TRBV14 and TRBJ1-1): EAGVTQFPSHSVIEKGQTVTLRCDPISGHDNLYWYRRVMGKEIKFLLHFVKESKQDESGMPNNRFLAERTGGTYSTLKVQPAELEDSGVYFCASSQQGAHTEAFFGQGTRLTVV.

The chain uses TRBV10-2 and TRBJ2-3, with D possibly TRBD2 on 6 matching bases. The V and J ends lost 0 bases and 2 bases respectively, with 9 bases between them. The CDR3 length is 15 residues. The germline gives CDR1 WSHSY, CDR2 SAAADI. The CDR3 reads CASSESPSATDTQYF. In DNA, the CDR3 is TGCGCCAGCAGTGAGTCTCCTAGCGCCACAGATACGCAGTATTTT.

The chain employs TRBV3-1 (or the pseudogene TRBV3-2) and TRBJ2-7; D is unclear. The CDR3 sequence is 12 residues long. The germline V and J ends were trimmed by 2 bases and 3 bases, with 5 bases remaining between them. Germline V CDR1 and CDR2: LGHDT, YNNKEL (reference sequence). CDR3 in DNA: TGTGCCAGCAGCCAATTTCTCTACGAGCAGTACTTC. This encodes CASSQFLYEQYF.

The V call is TRBV6-5, the J call TRBJ1-5; D unresolved. V dropped 7 bases and J dropped 0 bases, with 13 bases sitting between them. Germline CDR1 is MNHEY and CDR2 is SVGAGI. The CDR3 has 15 amino acids. The CDR3 spells CASTENLNSNQPQHF. Written as DNA, the CDR3 is TGTGCCAGCACCGAGAACCTGAATAGCAATCAGCCCCAGCATTTT.

CDR3 bases: TGTGCCAGCAGCTTAGGATGGGCGGATACGCAGTATTTT. It translates to CASSLGWADTQYF. V gene TRBV11-3 combines with J gene TRBJ2-3; D is unclear. The CDR3 extends over 13 amino acids. The V gene lost 1 base and the J gene lost 6 bases, with 8 bases spanning the gap. CDR1 and CDR2 (germline): SGHNT, YENEEA.

The rearrangement uses TRBV3-1 (or the pseudogene TRBV3-2) and TRBJ2-5, with a weak D call TRBD1 (6 bases). The V end lost 0 bases, the J end lost 5 bases, and 13 bases lay between the germline ends. Germline V gene sequence: CDR1 LGHDT, CDR2 YNNKEL (reference sequence). This CDR3 spans 15 amino acids. In DNA form, the CDR3 reads TGTGCCAGCAGCCAAGAGTCCAGGGGCGGGGAGACCCAGTACTTC. The encoded protein is CASSQESRGGETQYF.

The gene calls are TRBV2 and TRBJ2-3, with TRBD1 as a possible D gene (6 bases). V shed 4 bases and J shed 3 bases, with 14 bases lying between them. CDR1 and CDR2 from the germline V gene are SNHLY and FYNNEI. This CDR3 has 15 residues. CDR3 residues: CASSGVLRGTDTQYF. The CDR3 DNA reads as TGTGCCAGCAGTGGGGTGCTTAGGGGGACAGATACGCAGTATTTT.

The chain has TRBV5-1 and TRBJ1-1; TRBD1 agrees at 8 bases. V dropped 0 bases and J dropped 1; count of bases not matched to a gene: 2. This CDR3 is 15 amino acids long. Germline CDR1 is SGHRS and CDR2 is YFSETQ. The CDR3 DNA reads as TGCGCCAGCAGCTTGGCCGGGACAGGGAACACTGAAGCTTTCTTT. Its translation: CASSLAGTGNTEAFF. Complete variable domain (other parts from reference TRBV5-1 and TRBJ1-1): KAGVTQTPRYLIKTRGQQVTLSCSPISGHRSVSWYQQTPGQGLQFLFEYFSETQRNKGNFPGRFSGRQFSNSRSEMNVSTLELGDSALYLCASSLAGTGNTEAFFGQGTRLTVV.